The 20 T cell receptor beta chains presented below share a single source sample, sequenced in a study of Ad26.COV2.S vaccination and SARS-CoV-2 variants. The assay was immunoSEQ multiplex PCR, and TCRdb's table has in-frame clones only and misses some. Of about 420,000 clones in the sample, roughly 90% were seen once. Treatment meaning: roughly 18 received Ad26.COV2.S at low or high dose, single or two shots; several received placebo; per-sample allocation not given. All samples were drawn on day 63, counting from the first vaccine or placebo injection. The sequences come from peripheral blood, collected in a trial of Ad26.COV2.S vaccine versus placebo. These receptors originate from a person aged 18-65 years who received the Ad26.COV2.S COVID-19 vaccine or a placebo.

The V call is TRBV5-1, the J call TRBJ2-5, with TRBD2 matching over 10 bases. Germline V lookup: CDR1 SGHRS, CDR2 YFSETQ. V lost 5 bases and J lost 5; bases outside the gene matches: 15. The CDR3 runs to 17 residues. This CDR3 reads CASRPASSGGVRETQYF. In nucleotides, the CDR3 is TGCGCCAGCAGACCCGCTTCGAGCGGGGGGGTTCGGGAGACCCAGTACTTC.

This clone has only one observation. The V gene is TRBV18, the J gene TRBJ1-2, with D unresolved. CDR1 is KGHSH and CDR2 is LQKENI in the germline V gene. V was shortened by 0 bases and J by 4 bases, with 9 bases between the two germline ends. This CDR3 is 14 amino acids long. CDR3 bases: TGTGCCAGCTCACCACCGGGGAAGGGCTATGGCTACACCTTC. Translation: CASSPPGKGYGYTF.

The rearrangement links TRBV5-1 to TRBJ2-3; D ambiguous. V lost 2 bases, J lost 6 bases, and 7 bases lay in between. Germline V CDR1 and CDR2: SGHRS, YFSETQ. The CDR3 totals 12 residues. Written as DNA, the CDR3 is TGCGCCAGCAGCTTTGGCCGGGATACGCAGTATTTT. Protein sequence: CASSFGRDTQYF.

The chain carries TRBV4-1 and TRBJ2-5, with 16 bases fitting TRBD2. Trimming took 0 bases from V and 2 from J; bases not matched to a gene: 3. This CDR3 is built from 18 residues. Germline V gene sequence: CDR1 MGHRA, CDR2 YSYEKL. CDR3 region: CASSQEGLAGGRQETQYF. The DNA of the CDR3 is TGCGCCAGCAGCCAAGAGGGACTAGCGGGGGGGCGGCAAGAGACCCAGTACTTC.

The gene calls are TRBV5-5 and TRBJ2-5; 7 bases agree with TRBD2. The CDR3 extends over 15 amino acids. Germline assignment: CDR1 SGHKS and CDR2 YYEKEE (reference sequence). V was clipped by 4 bases and J by 1 base; unmatched bases: 7. DNA of the CDR3: TGTGCCAGCAGCCTCGGACTAGAACTCCAAGAGACCCAGTACTTC. This encodes CASSLGLELQETQYF.

This clone was seen a handful of times. This rearrangement joins TRBV23-1 to TRBJ1-5; D may be TRBD1 (6 bases). TRBV23-1 is an ORF; its function is uncertain. The germline V and J ends were trimmed by 8 bases and 6 bases, with 11 bases remaining between them. CDR3 length equals 12 residues. The CDR3, as DNA: TGCGCCAGCCGTAAGGGGGGTCAGCCCCAGCATTTT. Its protein product is CASRKGGQPQHF.

The chain employs TRBV29-1 and TRBJ1-2; 9 bases match TRBD1. Germline V gene data show CDR1 as SQVTM and CDR2 as ANQGSEA. The CDR3 runs 13 residues. J lost 1 base, V lost 6 bases, and 3 bases had no gene match. CDR3 amino acids: CSVRDRDNYGYTF. CDR3 DNA: TGCAGCGTCAGGGACAGGGATAACTATGGCTACACCTTC.

The chain is built from TRBV24-1 and TRBJ2-7; TRBD1 might be the D (6 bases). The CDR3 has 13 residues. CDR1 is KGHDR, CDR2 SFDVKD, per germline. The germline V and J ends were trimmed by 5 bases and 3 bases, with 10 bases remaining between them. The CDR3 DNA reads TGTGCCACCAGTGGACAGGTGTACTACGAGCAGTACTTC. This translates into CATSGQVYYEQYF.

The rearrangement uses TRBV4-2 and TRBJ1-5, with D unresolved. The CDR3 loop spans 18 amino acids. Germline V gene data show CDR1 as LGHNA and CDR2 as YNFKEQ. The V and J ends lost 1 base and 1 base respectively, with 17 bases between them. The CDR3 DNA is TGTGCCAGCAGCCAAGGGGCCACAGCAACTCGAAGCAATCAGCCCCAGCATTTT. It yields the protein CASSQGATATRSNQPQHF.

The genes are TRBV5-5 and TRBJ2-3; D gene uncertain. The CDR3 runs to 15 residues. The germline V and J ends were trimmed by 2 bases and 1 base, with 11 bases remaining between them. Germline lookup yields CDR1 SGHKS and CDR2 YYEKEE (reference sequence). The CDR3 protein is CASSFPYRGTDTQYF. CDR3 coding DNA: TGTGCCAGCAGCTTTCCTTATAGAGGCACAGATACGCAGTATTTT. Looking up the rest from reference TRBV5-5 and TRBJ2-3 gives the full variable domain: DAGVTQSPTHLIKTRGQQVTLRCSPISGHKSVSWYQQVLGQGPQFIFQYYEKEERGRGNFPDRFSARQFPNYSSELNVNALLLGDSALYLCASSFPYRGTDTQYFGPGTRLTVL.

Note on this clone: The junction departs from germline at one end; a sequencing error may be responsible. CDR3 nucleotide sequence: TGTGCCAGTAGTACACAGGGTATCTCCTACGTGCAGTACTTC. It yields the protein CASSTQGISYVQYF. The chain uses TRBV19 and TRBJ2-7; possibly TRBD1 for D (6 bases). The CDR3 totals 14 residues. Germline values: CDR1 LNHDA, CDR2 SQIVND (reference sequence).

This rearrangement joins TRBV7-2 to TRBJ1-3; unclear D gene. The CDR3 extends over 13 amino acids. Trimming cost V 2 bases and J 2 bases, with 4 bases left between them. Germline CDR1 reads SGHTA; CDR2 reads FQGNSA. DNA of the CDR3: TGTGCCAGCAGCTTAACAGCTGGAAACACCATATATTTT. This encodes CASSLTAGNTIYF.

The V and J genes are TRBV6-2 or TRBV6-3 and TRBJ2-1; 8 nucleotides line up with TRBD1. The junction had 7 bases not matched to a gene; V was cut back by 0 bases and J by 9 bases. Germline CDR1 MNHEY, CDR2 SVGEGT. The CDR3 contains 15 residues. DNA of the CDR3: TGTGCCAGCAGTTACTCGAATGCAGGGGGCGTTGAGCAGTTCTTC. This sequence encodes CASSYSNAGGVEQFF.

The chain carries TRBV4-1 and TRBJ1-1; D may be TRBD1 (5 bases). In germline, CDR1 is MGHRA, CDR2 YSYEKL. The CDR3 length is 19 residues. Trimming shortened V by 0 bases and J by 6 bases, and 26 bases separated the two germline ends. The DNA for the CDR3 is TGCGCCAGCAGCCAAGAGCGTAAACTTTACGGGGGGGTGAAGGCTGAAGCTTTCTTT. This translates into CASSQERKLYGGVKAEAFF.

The chain couples TRBV5-1 to TRBJ1-3, with D tentatively TRBD1 (6 bases). Trimming took off 4 bases at V and 0 bases at J, with 8 bases between the two ends. This CDR3 is built from 14 residues. Germline V gives CDR1 SGHRS, CDR2 YFSETQ. The DNA of the CDR3 is TGCGCCAGCAGCCAGGGGAGCTCTGGAAACACCATATATTTT. This translates into CASSQGSSGNTIYF.

The chain carries TRBV29-1 and TRBJ2-7, with D maybe TRBD2 (6 bases). V gave up 5 bases and J gave up 6 bases, with 17 bases separating them. This CDR3 contains 13 residues. Germline V gives CDR1 SQVTM, CDR2 ANQGSEA. CDR3 in amino acids: CSVSDYIKGEQYF. CDR3 sequence (DNA): TGCAGCGTTTCGGACTATATTAAAGGCGAGCAGTACTTC.

The J gene is TRBJ2-2, the V gene TRBV6-5; perhaps TRBD2 as D (6 bases). This CDR3 contains 15 residues. Germline CDR1 MNHEY, CDR2 SVGAGI. V dropped 6 bases and J dropped 8 bases, with 19 bases sitting between them. CDR3: CASSRGAGGGGELFF. The CDR3, as DNA: TGTGCCAGCAGCCGCGGGGCAGGCGGTGGGGGGGAGCTGTTTTTT.

The chain is built from TRBV7-9 and TRBJ2-2; the D is unclear. This CDR3 is 12 amino acids long. Germline CDR1 is SEHNR and CDR2 is FQNEAQ (reference sequence). V was clipped by 7 bases and J by 3 bases, with 6 bases between them. CDR3 residues: CASKFDTGELFF. As DNA, the CDR3 is TGTGCCAGCAAGTTCGACACCGGGGAGCTGTTTTTT.

V gene TRBV19 combines with J gene TRBJ1-2; TRBD1 matches at 10 bases. J was trimmed by 7 bases and V by 7 bases; bases with no gene match: 9. CDR3 size: 14 residues. The V gene's germline CDR1 is LNHDA and CDR2 SQIVND (reference sequence). The CDR3 is CASIPSGTGVGYTF. The CDR3 DNA reads TGTGCCAGTATTCCTTCCGGGACAGGGGTTGGCTACACCTTC.

The genes are TRBV14 and TRBJ2-2, with 7 bases aligning to TRBD1. J lost 1 base, V lost 5 bases, and 10 bases had no gene match. CDR1 SGHDN and CDR2 FVKESK come from the germline V gene. The length of the CDR3 is 17 residues. The CDR3 nucleotides are TGTGCCAGCAGCTCTCTCAGCCGGGACAGGAACACCGGGGAGCTGTTTTTT. Its protein is CASSSLSRDRNTGELFF.